This TCR beta chain was identified during a study of cytomegalovirus exposure and HLA in healthy donors. Regarding the study as a whole: As was reported, the classifier diagnosed cytomegalovirus status with high specificity and sensitivity. 150 to 200 TCR beta chains were listed as cytomegalovirus-associated.

The donors were part of the roughly 120-subject validation cohort, which stood apart from the approximately 630-subject first cohort. The CDR3 is 17 residues long. Trimming took 8 bases from V and 5 from J; bases not matched to a gene: 22. Germline loops: CDR1 GTSNPN, CDR2 SVGIG (reference sequence). With respect to this clone: The target antigen is unknown.

Sequenced by immunoSEQ multiplex PCR; TCRdb stores in-frame clones only, minus some. Of approximately 120,000 clones in the sample, about 96% were seen once. The sample taken for sequencing was PBMCs. The chain carries TRBV30 and TRBJ2-7, with TRBD2 matching 9 bases. This receptor was obtained from a man younger than 30 in good health and CMV-seronegative. CDR3 region: CAPPPPGLRGRADEQYF. CDR3 DNA sequence: TGTGCCCCGCCGCCTCCGGGACTACGCGGGAGGGCCGACGAGCAGTACTTC.